The 15 T cell receptor beta chains in this list originate from one sample, sequenced in a study of shared clonotypes between healthy human individuals. Sequencing was performed with immunoSEQ multiplex PCR; in TCRdb, only in-frame clones are kept and a portion is missing. The table shows 1.5 million to 2.5 million clones, with about 95% occurring only once. Selected positively for CCR7 and CD45RO-negative, naive CD8 cells excluded terminally differentiated effector memory CD45RA+ cells. Source material: naive CD8+ T cells sorted from blood. The source of these receptors is a man younger than 35 in good health.

This CDR3 is CASSQDAGAPNTGELFF. Written as DNA, the CDR3 is TGCGCCAGCAGCCAAGATGCCGGGGCCCCGAACACCGGGGAGCTGTTTTTT. The rearrangement uses TRBV4-1 and TRBJ2-2, with D perhaps given as TRBD1 or TRBD2 (5 bases each). V lost 0 bases and J 0 bases, leaving 11 bases between the germline ends. Per the germline V gene, CDR1 is MGHRA and CDR2 is YSYEKL. This CDR3 region has 17 residues.

As concerns this clone: Relative to the germline gene, one junction end is altered; a read error may explain this. The gene calls are TRBV28 and TRBJ2-7, with 9 bases fitting TRBD2. Germline V lookup: CDR1 MDHEN, CDR2 SYDVKM. There are 13 residues in the CDR3. The CDR3 DNA sequence: TGTGCCAGCAGTTTGGCGGGAGGGACAGAATCGCACTTC. Protein sequence: CASSLAGGTESHF.

This clone came up once. This rearrangement joins TRBV6-1 to TRBJ2-7; 11 nucleotides line up with TRBD1. From germline, CDR1 is MNHNS and CDR2 SASEGT. The length of the CDR3 is 14 residues. J gave up 9 bases and V 1 base, and 5 bases lay outside the gene matches. The chain's CDR3 is CASSEGTGGAGQYF. The CDR3 coding sequence is TGTGCCAGCAGTGAAGGGACAGGGGGCGCAGGGCAGTACTTC.

V and J are TRBV7-9 and TRBJ2-1, with 8 nucleotides matching TRBD1. Losses at the gene ends were 7 bases for V and 5 bases for J; bases not matched to a gene: 4. The germline CDR1 and CDR2 sequences are SEHNR and FQNEAQ (reference sequence). There are 13 residues in the CDR3. The CDR3 is CASIQGANNEQFF. In nucleotides, the CDR3 is TGTGCCAGCATCCAGGGGGCCAACAATGAGCAGTTCTTC. The whole variable domain, remainder taken from reference TRBV7-9 and TRBJ2-1, is DTGVSQNPRHKITKRGQNVTFRCDPISEHNRLYWYRQTLGQGPEFLTYFQNEAQLEKSRLLSDRFSAERPKGSFSTLEIQRTEQGDSAMYLCASIQGANNEQFFGPGTRLTVL.

The chain links TRBV5-1 to TRBJ2-1; D is unclear. The CDR3 consists of 17 residues. Germline lookup yields CDR1 SGHRS and CDR2 YFSETQ. V lost 1 base to trimming and J lost 8 bases, with 22 bases between them. This CDR3 is CASSLSDAILGVDEQFF. The CDR3 coding sequence is TGCGCCAGCAGCTTGTCTGACGCCATTCTCGGTGTCGATGAGCAGTTCTTC.

This chain uses TRBV9 with TRBJ1-2; D unresolved. In germline, CDR1 is SGDLS, CDR2 YYNGEE. V was pared by 0 bases and J by 8 bases, with 20 bases between. This CDR3 is built from 16 residues. The CDR3 DNA reads as TGTGCCAGCAGCGTAGAGAAAGGCCCCCTTATTTGGGGCTACACCTTC. It translates to CASSVEKGPLIWGYTF.

The V and J genes are TRBV7-9 and TRBJ2-1; 9 nucleotides agree with TRBD2. The ends lost 3 bases at V and 4 bases at J; junction bases unmatched: 4. The CDR3 extends over 15 amino acids. The V gene's germline CDR1 is SEHNR and CDR2 FQNEAQ (reference sequence). CDR3: CASSFAGGLYNEQFF. CDR3 nucleotide sequence: TGTGCCAGCAGCTTTGCGGGGGGGTTATACAATGAGCAGTTCTTC.

The J gene is TRBJ1-1, the V gene TRBV7-8; TRBD1 is a possible D gene (5 bases). This CDR3 is 16 amino acids long. Trimming removed 5 bases at V and 5 bases at J, with 21 bases between. Germline CDR1 reads SGHVS; CDR2 reads FQNEAQ. The CDR3 region is CASSPDIPGSGTEAFF. The CDR3 DNA reads TGTGCCAGCAGCCCCGATATTCCAGGGTCGGGTACTGAAGCTTTCTTT.

Of note for this clone: One junction end disagrees with the germline gene, perhaps due to a read error. V usage is TRBV11-2 and J usage is TRBJ2-5; perhaps TRBD2 as D (6 bases). CDR3 length equals 14 residues. Germline V lookup: CDR1 SGHAT, CDR2 FQNNGV. The CDR3 reads CASSLDGPGEAQYF. In DNA, the CDR3 is TGTGCCAGCAGCTTAGATGGACCGGGAGAGGCCCAGTACTTC.

The V gene is TRBV7-9, the J gene TRBJ1-2; the D gene is possibly TRBD1 (6 bases). The CDR3 consists of 16 residues. Trimming left V 2 bases short and J 5 bases short, with 18 bases between. Germline V lookup: CDR1 SEHNR, CDR2 FQNEAQ (reference sequence). CDR3 in amino acids: CASSLSTQGLRYGYTF. CDR3 nucleotides: TGTGCCAGCAGCTTATCGACACAGGGCCTACGATATGGCTACACCTTC.

The chain joins TRBV4-1 to TRBJ1-1; D gene ambiguous. V shed 2 bases and J shed 3 bases, with 10 bases lying between them. The CDR3 is made up of 14 amino acids. CDR1 and CDR2 (germline): MGHRA, YSYEKL. CDR3 nucleotide sequence: TGCGCCAGCAGCCAAAGGTCCAGTCACACTGAAGCTTTCTTT. It codes for CASSQRSSHTEAFF.

The J gene is TRBJ1-2, the V gene TRBV28, with 10 nucleotides matching TRBD1. The germline V gene has CDR1 MDHEN and CDR2 SYDVKM. The CDR3 length is 16 residues. V lost 2 bases, J lost 8 bases, and 11 bases stayed unmatched. The CDR3 nucleotides are TGTGCCAGCAGTTTAGGGACAGGGGAAATTTTGGGGGGCTACACCTTC. This gives the protein CASSLGTGEILGGYTF.

About this clone: At the DNA level, this CDR3 is encoded by other sequences in the same sample as well. The rearrangement uses TRBV28 and TRBJ2-2; a weak D match, TRBD1 (6 bases). Trimming shortened V by 3 bases and J by 5 bases, and 10 bases separated the two germline ends. The germline V gene encodes CDR1 MDHEN and CDR2 SYDVKM. CDR3 length: 14 residues. The CDR3 DNA reads as TGTGCCAGCAGTTTTGGGGGCGGGACCGGGGAGCTGTTTTTT. The encoded protein is CASSFGGGTGELFF.

The chain employs TRBV6-4 and TRBJ2-1; 9 bases line up with TRBD2. The length of the CDR3 is 16 residues. The germline V gene has CDR1 MRHNA and CDR2 SNTAGT. V lost 5 bases, J lost 4 bases, and 9 bases stayed unmatched. CDR3 amino acids: CASSLEIAGDYNEQFF. The CDR3 DNA is TGTGCCAGCAGTCTGGAAATAGCGGGGGATTACAATGAGCAGTTCTTC.

The chain has TRBV6-6 and TRBJ1-1; D call uncertain. CDR1 MNHNY and CDR2 SVGAGI come from the germline V gene (reference sequence). CDR3 length: 15 residues. Between the trimmed V and J ends, which lost 2 bases and 0 bases, there was a span of 10 bases. The CDR3 bases are TGTGCCAGCAGTTACGGATTAGACATGAACACTGAAGCTTTCTTT. Translated: CASSYGLDMNTEAFF.